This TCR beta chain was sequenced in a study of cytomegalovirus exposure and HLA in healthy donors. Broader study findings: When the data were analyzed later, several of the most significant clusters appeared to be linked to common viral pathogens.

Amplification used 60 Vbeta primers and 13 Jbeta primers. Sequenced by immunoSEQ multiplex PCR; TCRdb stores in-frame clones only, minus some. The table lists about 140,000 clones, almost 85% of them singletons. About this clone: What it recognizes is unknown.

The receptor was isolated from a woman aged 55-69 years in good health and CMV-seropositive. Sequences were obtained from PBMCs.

CDR3 nucleotides: TGTGCCAGCAGTTACGACAGTAAAGAGACCCAGTACTTC. Its protein product is CASSYDSKETQYF. This chain uses TRBV6-5 with TRBJ2-5; possibly TRBD1 for D (5 bases). Per germline, CDR1 MNHEY and CDR2 SVGAGI. There are 13 residues in the CDR3. With 2 bases removed from V and 3 bases from J, the gap between germline ends came to 7 bases.